Below are 32 T cell receptor beta chains sequenced from a single sample in a study of T cell responses to AZD1222 COVID-19 vaccine. The method was immunoSEQ multiplex PCR; TCRdb's version includes in-frame clones alone and lacks a portion of them. The table records 180,000 or so clones, approximately 90% of them present only once. This specimen consisted of peripheral blood, obtained 28 days after the second AZD1222 dose. Receptors originate from an adult who received the AZD1222 COVID-19 vaccine.

The chain joins TRBV5-4 to TRBJ2-1; 14 bases are a match to TRBD2. The CDR3 extends over 17 amino acids. CDR1 is SGHNT and CDR2 is YYREEE in the germline V gene (reference sequence). V lost 4 bases to trimming and J lost 0 bases; unmatched junction nucleotides: 3. The CDR3: CASSRTSGGSSYNEQFF. CDR3 coding DNA: TGTGCCAGCAGCCGGACTAGCGGGGGGAGCTCCTACAATGAGCAGTTCTTC.

The V call is TRBV7-2, the J call TRBJ2-2; the D gene is possibly TRBD2 (6 bases). The CDR3 has 14 residues. From germline, CDR1 is SGHTA and CDR2 FQGNSA. V lost 2 bases and J 6 bases, leaving 10 bases between the germline ends. CDR3 coding DNA: TGTGCCAGCAGCTTACTTGCGGGGTCCGGGGAGCTGTTTTTT. It yields the protein CASSLLAGSGELFF.

CDR3 sequence: CASRFPGGSGNTIYF. In nucleotides, the CDR3 is TGTGCCAGCAGATTTCCAGGGGGTTCTGGAAACACCATATATTTT. V is TRBV7-2 and J is TRBJ1-3; 7 bases align to TRBD1. V trimming: 6 bases; J trimming: 1 base; junction bases outside the gene matches: 6. Looked up from germline, CDR1 is SGHTA and CDR2 is FQGNSA. The CDR3 has 15 residues.

The chain is built from TRBV4-1 and TRBJ2-1; 14 positions agree with TRBD2. The CDR3 extends over 20 amino acids. Looked up from germline, CDR1 is MGHRA and CDR2 is YSYEKL. V trimming: 1 base; J trimming: 6 bases; junction bases outside the gene matches: 14. This chain's CDR3 is CASSQGGLAGELIAGNEQFF. Here the CDR3 DNA reads TGCGCCAGCAGCCAAGGGGGACTAGCGGGAGAATTAATTGCTGGCAATGAGCAGTTCTTC.

The J gene is TRBJ2-7, the V gene TRBV5-1, with TRBD1 as a possible D gene (6 bases). CDR3 length: 15 amino acids. Between the trimmed V and J ends, which lost 4 bases and 3 bases, there was a span of 17 bases. Per the germline V gene, CDR1 is SGHRS and CDR2 is YFSETQ. CDR3 DNA: TGCGCCAGCAGCCGAATACAGGGTGGGCGCTACGAGCAGTACTTC. Translation gives CASSRIQGGRYEQYF.

The chain links TRBV6-2 or TRBV6-3 to TRBJ2-2; no clear D gene. The V and J ends lost 5 bases and 4 bases respectively, with 8 bases between them. CDR1 and CDR2 (germline): MNHEY, SVGEGT. This CDR3 comprises 13 residues. CDR3 amino acids: CASSLDGTGELFF. Here the CDR3 DNA reads TGTGCCAGCAGTCTGGACGGCACCGGGGAGCTGTTTTTT.

V and J are TRBV6-5 and TRBJ1-1; D gene ambiguous. The CDR3 runs to 15 residues. From germline, CDR1 is MNHEY and CDR2 SVGAGI. V was trimmed by 2 bases and J by 3 bases, leaving 13 bases between them. For the CDR3, the DNA is TGTGCCAGCAGTTACGTTGGGCAGATGGACACTGAAGCTTTCTTT. This sequence encodes CASSYVGQMDTEAFF.

This rearrangement joins TRBV11-3 to TRBJ2-1; 9 nucleotides match TRBD1. The CDR3 consists of 15 residues. J gave up 5 bases and V 4 bases, and 6 bases lay outside the gene matches. Germline CDR1 SGHNT, CDR2 YENEEA. CDR3 nucleotides: TGTGCCAGCAGCTCCGGGACAGGGAACCACAATGAGCAGTTCTTC. Amino acids: CASSSGTGNHNEQFF.

The chain couples TRBV5-4 to TRBJ2-3; TRBD2 aligns across 11 bases. CDR1 and CDR2 from the germline V gene are SGHNT and YYREEE (reference sequence). This CDR3 comprises 16 residues. After removal of 4 bases from V and 2 bases from J, the junction contained 6 bases not matched to a gene. The CDR3, as DNA: TGTGCCAGCAGCCTGAAGGGACTAGCGGCCACAGATACGCAGTATTTT. It encodes CASSLKGLAATDTQYF.

The V and J genes are TRBV19 and TRBJ2-1; tentative D call: TRBD2 (6 bases). V was shortened by 3 bases and J by 0 bases, with 12 bases between the two germline ends. CDR3 length equals 16 residues. Germline assignment: CDR1 LNHDA and CDR2 SQIVND (reference sequence). The CDR3 spells CASSIVLASSYNEQFF. CDR3 coding DNA: TGTGCCAGTAGTATTGTCCTAGCGAGCTCCTACAATGAGCAGTTCTTC.

The table lists this clone with a count of one. V gene TRBV5-1 combines with J gene TRBJ1-1; possibly TRBD1 for D (5 bases). The germline V and J ends were trimmed by 6 bases and 2 bases, with 17 bases remaining between them. The CDR3 has 15 amino acids. The germline CDR1 and CDR2 sequences are SGHRS and YFSETQ. CDR3 protein: CASNSPQTVNTEAFF. Here the CDR3 DNA reads TGCGCCAGCAACTCCCCCCAGACAGTAAACACTGAAGCTTTCTTT.

The chain recombines TRBV30 with TRBJ1-5; TRBD1 matches 7 bases. CDR1 GTSNPN and CDR2 SVGIG come from the germline V gene (reference sequence). With 1 base clipped from V and 0 bases from J, the junction kept 0 bases outside the gene matches. The CDR3 contains 14 residues. CDR3 DNA: TGTGCCTGGAGTGCAGGGGGTAGCAATCAGCCCCAGCATTTT. It encodes CAWSAGGSNQPQHF.

The rearrangement joins TRBV21-1 to TRBJ1-3; TRBD1, the table's D call, was not compared with the DNA. TRBV21-1 is deemed a pseudogene. This CDR3 spans 16 amino acids. The CDR3 bases are TGTGCCAGCAGCAAAGGGCCGACAGGGTTCGGAAACACCATATATTTT. It translates to CASSKGPTGFGNTIYF.

V is TRBV19 and J is TRBJ1-5, with unresolved D. Trimming removed 5 bases at V and 4 bases at J, with 21 bases between. The CDR3 extends over 17 amino acids. Germline V gene lookup returns CDR1 LNHDA and CDR2 SQIVND (reference sequence). CDR3 DNA sequence: TGTGCCAGTAGTGTTCTTTTTGGGGTGCCGGGTAATCAGCCCCAGCATTTT. Its translation is CASSVLFGVPGNQPQHF.

This chain connects TRBV5-1 to TRBJ2-3; D gene ambiguous. Trimming took off 0 bases at V and 5 bases at J, with 7 bases between the two ends. The CDR3 has 13 amino acids. CDR1 and CDR2 (germline): SGHRS, YFSETQ. For the CDR3, the DNA is TGCGCCAGCAGCTTGGACGTGGGAGATACGCAGTATTTT. Translation gives CASSLDVGDTQYF.

The CDR3 nucleotides are TGTGCCAGCAGTTTCCCCGCGGGAGCCGACACCGGGGAGCTGTTTTTT. It encodes CASSFPAGADTGELFF. The rearrangement uses TRBV27 and TRBJ2-2, with 7 positions matching TRBD2. V lost 3 bases, J lost 3 bases, and 7 bases stayed unmatched. This CDR3 has 16 amino acids. Germline lookup yields CDR1 MNHEY and CDR2 SMNVEV (reference sequence).

The V gene is TRBV5-6, the J gene TRBJ1-2, with 7 bases identical to TRBD1. This CDR3 has 16 amino acids. V dropped 4 bases and J dropped 3; count of bases not matched to a gene: 12. Germline assignment: CDR1 SGHDT and CDR2 YYEEEE. CDR3 nucleotide sequence: TGTGCCAGCAGCCCGCCGGGACAGCCCTCCTACTATGGCTACACCTTC. This gives the protein CASSPPGQPSYYGYTF.

This clone was recorded only once. This sequence joins TRBV20-1 and TRBJ2-3; D could derive from TRBD1 or TRBD2 (6 bases each). Trimming took off 3 bases at V and 9 bases at J, with 7 bases between the two ends. Germline CDR1 is DFQATT and CDR2 is SNEGSKA (reference sequence). The CDR3 is made up of 10 amino acids. CDR3 bases: TGCAGTGCTAGGGGGGGCACGCAGTATTTT. Translating it yields CSARGGTQYF.

V gene TRBV2 combines with J gene TRBJ2-7; 7 bases fit TRBD1. The CDR3 loop spans 16 amino acids. The V gene's germline CDR1 is SNHLY and CDR2 FYNNEI. V gave up 1 base and J gave up 3 bases; unmatched junction bases: 9. The CDR3 reads CASSEVETGYRYEQYF. The CDR3 DNA reads as TGTGCCAGCAGTGAAGTCGAGACAGGGTATCGCTACGAGCAGTACTTC. Filled out from reference TRBV2 and TRBJ2-7, the complete variable domain reads EPEVTQTPSHQVTQMGQEVILRCVPISNHLYFYWYRQILGQKVEFLVSFYNNEISEKSEIFDDQFSVERPDGSNFTLKIRSTKLEDSAMYFCASSEVETGYRYEQYFGPGTRLTVT.

This clone was seen only a few times. Other DNA sequences in the same sample also yield this CDR3. The chain employs TRBV3-1 (or the pseudogene TRBV3-2) and TRBJ1-3; no clear D gene. Germline V gene data show CDR1 as LGHDT and CDR2 as YNNKEL (reference sequence). The V end was cut by 3 bases, the J end by 4 bases, with 7 bases between. This CDR3 is built from 13 residues. CDR3 DNA: TGTGCCAGCAGCCAGGGTGAGGGAAACACCATATATTTT. Amino acid sequence: CASSQGEGNTIYF.

The chain carries TRBV2 and TRBJ1-2; weak D call: TRBD1 (5 bases). The germline V gene encodes CDR1 SNHLY and CDR2 FYNNEI. This CDR3 region has 10 residues. The germline V and J ends were trimmed by 9 bases and 7 bases, with 9 bases remaining between them. CDR3 sequence reads: CARNGGGYTF. CDR3 in DNA: TGTGCCAGGAATGGGGGTGGCTACACCTTC. Drawing the rest from reference TRBV2 and TRBJ1-2, the complete variable domain is EPEVTQTPSHQVTQMGQEVILRCVPISNHLYFYWYRQILGQKVEFLVSFYNNEISEKSEIFDDQFSVERPDGSNFTLKIRSTKLEDSAMYFCARNGGGYTFGSGTRLTVV.

The gene calls are TRBV11-2 and TRBJ2-7; 10 positions match TRBD1. CDR1 and CDR2 (germline): SGHAT, FQNNGV. Germline trimming cut 7 bases from V and 7 bases from J; bases unmatched to any gene: 13. The CDR3 runs 15 residues. Written as DNA, the CDR3 is TGTGCCAGCACGGACCTTGAGGGACAGGGGTGGGAGCAGTACTTC. This sequence encodes CASTDLEGQGWEQYF.

V gene TRBV3-1 (or the pseudogene TRBV3-2) combines with J gene TRBJ1-1, with 10 bases identical to TRBD1. The germline V gene has CDR1 LGHDT and CDR2 YNNKEL (reference sequence). The J segment lost 5 bases and the V segment lost 2 bases, leaving 2 bases of the junction unmatched. There are 14 residues in the CDR3. The CDR3 spells CASSQRGQGTEAFF. CDR3 sequence (DNA): TGTGCCAGCAGCCAAAGGGGACAGGGGACTGAAGCTTTCTTT.

This clone has a single count. This CDR3 is CASSQAPGQAQHF. The CDR3 DNA is TGTGCCAGCAGCCAAGCGCCGGGACAGGCCCAGCATTTT. This chain connects TRBV3-1 (or the pseudogene TRBV3-2) to TRBJ1-5, with 8 bases identical to TRBD1. Germline CDR1 and CDR2: LGHDT and YNNKEL (reference sequence). With V trimmed by 1 base and J by 11 bases, 4 bases remained unmatched. The CDR3 spans 13 residues.

This chain connects TRBV14 to TRBJ1-2; D is undetermined. The CDR3 runs 16 residues. Looked up from germline, CDR1 is SGHDN and CDR2 is FVKESK. The V end lost 2 bases, the J end lost 4 bases, and 17 bases lay between the germline ends. This CDR3 is CASSQSFPPGFYGYTF. CDR3 bases: TGTGCCAGCAGCCAAAGTTTTCCACCAGGATTCTATGGCTACACCTTC. Combining the CDR3 with reference TRBV14 and TRBJ1-2 gives the whole variable domain EAGVTQFPSHSVIEKGQTVTLRCDPISGHDNLYWYRRVMGKEIKFLLHFVKESKQDESGMPNNRFLAERTGGTYSTLKVQPAELEDSGVYFCASSQSFPPGFYGYTFGSGTRLTVV.

This chain uses TRBV3-1 (or the pseudogene TRBV3-2) with TRBJ2-7; 10 nucleotides match TRBD2. V was pared by 4 bases and J by 0 bases, with 3 bases of the junction left unmatched. The length of the CDR3 is 15 residues. The germline V gene encodes CDR1 LGHDT and CDR2 YNNKEL (reference sequence). CDR3 region: CASSLASGSSYEQYF. The CDR3 coding sequence is TGTGCCAGCAGCCTTGCTAGCGGGAGCTCCTACGAGCAGTACTTC.

The V and J genes are TRBV16 and TRBJ2-1; tentatively, D is TRBD1 or TRBD2 (5 bases each). The CDR3 covers 16 residues. The ends were cut back, 4 bases at V and 5 bases at J, with 18 bases in the middle. Germline CDR1 reads KGHSY; CDR2 reads FQNENV. CDR3 in DNA: TGTGCCAGCAGCCTGGCCCCGGGACCAAGAAACAATGAGCAGTTCTTC. It encodes CASSLAPGPRNNEQFF.

This chain uses TRBV4-2 with TRBJ2-1; D uncertain. The CDR3 length is 15 residues. In germline, CDR1 is LGHNA, CDR2 YNFKEQ. V shed 1 base and J shed 4 bases, with 11 bases lying between them. CDR3 in amino acids: CASSQGTVIYNEQFF. The CDR3 DNA reads TGTGCCAGCAGCCAAGGCACTGTGATATACAATGAGCAGTTCTTC.

V gene TRBV2 combines with J gene TRBJ2-1, with a possible D match to TRBD1 (6 bases). Per the germline V gene, CDR1 is SNHLY and CDR2 is FYNNEI. Trimming shortened V by 7 bases and J by 0 bases, and 7 bases separated the two germline ends. The CDR3 contains 13 residues. CDR3 protein: CASKQGSYNEQFF. CDR3 bases: TGTGCCAGCAAACAGGGCTCCTACAATGAGCAGTTCTTC.

The rearrangement links TRBV7-2 to TRBJ2-7, with D possibly called TRBD1 or TRBD2 (5 bases each). The germline CDR1 and CDR2 sequences are SGHTA and FQGNSA. V lost 2 bases and J lost 2, with 13 bases in between. CDR3 size: 15 residues. The CDR3 region is CASSLRGTKAYEQYF. The DNA for the CDR3 is TGTGCCAGCAGCTTAAGAGGGACGAAAGCCTACGAGCAGTACTTC.

The rearrangement links TRBV27 to TRBJ1-6; maybe TRBD1 (6 bases). The CDR3 has 13 residues. Germline V gene lookup returns CDR1 MNHEY and CDR2 SMNVEV (reference sequence). Trimming left V 5 bases short and J 11 bases short, with 13 bases between. In nucleotides, the CDR3 is TGTGCCAGCAGTCCCACAGGGTGGGCACCCCTCCACTTT. It is translated as CASSPTGWAPLHF.

This chain joins TRBV3-1 (or the pseudogene TRBV3-2) and TRBJ2-7; 8 bases agree with TRBD2. V shed 3 bases and J 2 bases; nucleotides not matched to a gene: 6. Germline V lookup: CDR1 LGHDT, CDR2 YNNKEL (reference sequence). CDR3 length: 15 amino acids. The CDR3 bases are TGTGCCAGCAGCCAGGGGCTGACTAGCGCCTACGAGCAGTACTTC. This encodes CASSQGLTSAYEQYF.